A single TCR beta chain is shown here with its context. Its binding antigen is unknown. The record has no base qualities; no much larger clone is one base away. The data originate from a study of blood T cell repertoires in COVID-19 (dated by TCRdb to the early 2020s). Turning to the overall study: Collaborator samples came from the United States, Italy and Spain and covered acute and convalescent phases of COVID-19. The prospective study material was composed of cDNA or gDNA derived from T cells, B-cell-depleted T cells, or PBMCs. Subjects who had been exposed to COVID-19, were actively infected with it, or had recovered from it provided the deeply sampled blood TCRbeta repertoires that made up the dataset. The repertoires were released in a freely available public database intended as a resource for research on the immune response to SARS-CoV-2. The samples were drawn from two sources: the first 160 participants of the ongoing ImmuneRACE study, and 1,000 to 1,500 subjects contributed by 6 global collaborators. Sample metadata almost always included a de-identified subject ID, COVID-19 status, age in years and sex. Where available, HLA class I and class II types were obtained from metadata supplied by the sample provider rather than from assay-based typing.

The collaborating institutions used their own protocols to collect whole blood in K2EDTA tubes. For TCRbeta analysis, collaborators shipped samples in one of three forms: frozen whole blood, isolated PBMCs, or DNA extracted from either of those sample types. TCRbeta CDR3 regions were amplified from genomic DNA by means of the immunoSEQ Assay, a bias-controlled multiplex PCR. In the paper's pipeline: The number of nucleated cells in each sample was estimated from the amplification of reference gene primers within the assay. Sequence reads were collapsed and filtered to measure the absolute abundance of every unique TCRbeta CDR3 rearrangement. For each sample, productive Simpson clonality was calculated as the square root of Simpson's diversity index over productive rearrangements. TCRdb's version of the immuneACCESS table is confined to in-frame rearrangements and falls short of the full clone set. An unresolved V gene accounts for under half of the shortfall where checked; the remainder is of unknown origin. The V and J calls and clone size come from that table; D and trimming were worked out from the DNA. This sample gives about 210,000 clones in total; around four fifths of them show up just once. The leading ten clones occupy approximately 8% of the sample.

Study-wide findings and limitations: How much clinical and demographic metadata was included differed by source and by participant, and the metadata was provided uncurated.

Relative to germline, V is 2 bases shorter and J is 7 bases shorter, with 12 bases between their ends. The CDR3 measures 14 amino acids from cysteine to phenylalanine. Solely the CDR3 DNA is kept, with 42 bases framed from the first base. CDR1 and CDR2, per the germline V gene, are SGHRS and YFSETQ. The sequencing sample was made of peripheral blood. The sequence joins TRBV5-1 to TRBJ1-4, and perhaps TRBD1 as D gene, on 6 matching bases. The receptor's source is a woman in her forties or fifties with active or convalescent COVID-19. The DNA sequence follows: TGCGCCAGCAGCTTCCCCGGACAGACTGAAAAACTGTTTTTT. The resulting protein is CASSFPGQTEKLFF.